A single sample is the source of the 3 T cell receptor beta chains below, sequenced in a study of response to subunit inactivated influenza vaccine. Each CDR3 protein is one row after TCRdb ran MiXCR on the RT-PCR reads. The table lists hundreds of thousands of distinct CDR3 sequences, about 7.6% of them singletons, with over 10% in the top ten. The specimen was PBMCs from blood, collected less than 30 months after vaccination. These receptors came from a man aged 50-75 years who received an inactivated influenza vaccine.

The chain combines TRBV12-3 or TRBV12-4 with TRBJ1-2; TRBD1 might be the D (6 bases). V was clipped by 5 bases and J by 8 bases, with 21 bases between them. The CDR3 is 15 amino acids. CDR3 nucleotides: TGTGCCAGCAGTGATGATGACAGGTTCCGAAAAGGCTACACCTTC. As protein: CASSDDDRFRKGYTF.

The chain joins TRBV15 to TRBJ2-2; 7 nucleotides align to TRBD2. Germline assignment: CDR1 LNHNV and CDR2 YYDKDF (reference sequence). The CDR3 is 15 residues long. The J segment lost 10 bases and the V segment lost 3 bases, leaving 11 bases of the junction unmatched. CDR3 nucleotides: TGTGCCACCAGCAGGGGAGCGGGTAGCGGGTTGGAGCTGTTTTTT. Its translation: CATSRGAGSGLELFF.

The J gene is TRBJ1-1, the V gene TRBV7-8, with D perhaps matching TRBD1 (5 bases). Trimming shortened V by 1 base and J by 10 bases, and 10 bases separated the two germline ends. The CDR3 sequence is 12 residues long. Germline V gives CDR1 SGHVS, CDR2 FQNEAQ. CDR3 sequence: CASSLGWDGAFF. CDR3 sequence (DNA): TGTGCCAGCAGCTTAGGTTGGGACGGAGCTTTCTTT.